The rows below give T cell receptor beta chains drawn from one sample of a study of blood T cells in healthy people across ages. TCRdb re-called the 5' RACE reads with MiXCR, one entry per CDR3 protein. This table holds 1,800,000 or so distinct CDR3 sequences, about two fifths found once. The sequenced material came from blood. The receptors were gathered from a human donor in good health. The CDR3 runs from the conserved cysteine through the conserved F or W. A D gene is named only where the DNA matches it firmly. Size tells how often a clone was seen (once, few, many) or the class of an expanded clone, and some rows leave it out.

clone_size	d_call	v_call	j_call	cdr3_nt	cdr3_aa
many	-	TRBV29-1	TRBJ2-7	TGCAGCGTTGTAGGGCCCTCCTACGAGCAGTACTTC	CSVVGPSYEQYF
-	TRBD1	TRBV12-3/TRBV12-4	TRBJ2-7	TGTGCCAGCAGTGCGGGACAGGGGAACGAGCAGTACTTC	CASSAGQGNEQYF
-	-	TRBV6-5	TRBJ2-7	TGTGCCAGCAGTTACAGGCAGGGATGGGTCGAGCAGTACTTC	CASSYRQGWVEQYF
few	TRBD2	TRBV12-3/TRBV12-4	TRBJ2-6	TGTGCCAGCAGCCGGACTAGCGGGGCCTCTGGGGCCAACGTCCTGACTTTC	CASSRTSGASGANVLTF
-	-	TRBV27	TRBJ2-7	TGTGCCAGCAGTTTATCCAACTACAATGAGCAGTACTTC	CASSLSNYNEQYF
-	-	TRBV7-2	TRBJ2-3	TGTGCCAGCAGCAACACCGGGGTTAGCACAGATACGCAGTATTTT	CASSNTGVSTDTQYF
few	-	TRBV7-2	TRBJ1-5	TGTGCCAGCAGCCCCAATTTAGGTAGTAATCAGCCCCAGCATTTT	CASSPNLGSNQPQHF
-	-	TRBV9	TRBJ2-5	TGTGCCAGCAGCGTCTCTGGAAGAAAAGAGACCCAGTACTTC	CASSVSGRKETQYF
-	-	TRBV6-2/TRBV6-3	TRBJ2-7	TGTGCCAGCAGTTTTGGTAGGAGCCGCCCTCCCTACGAGCAGTACTTC	CASSFGRSRPPYEQYF
once	-	TRBV27	TRBJ1-2	TGTGTCAGCAGTTTTCGGGGGAACTATGGCTACACCTTC	CVSSFRGNYGYTF
-	-	TRBV6-4	TRBJ2-5	TGTGCCAGCAGTGTAGAACGGTTCCAAGAGACCCAGTACTTC	CASSVERFQETQYF
-	-	TRBV29-1	TRBJ2-7	TGCAGCGTTGAAGATGGATCGACCGGCTACCACTACGAGCAGTACTTC	CSVEDGSTGYHYEQYF
few	TRBD2	TRBV11-3	TRBJ2-1	TGTGCCAGCAGCTTAGTTTCTAGCGGGGGGGGACGCTCCTACAATGAGCAGTTCTTC	CASSLVSSGGGRSYNEQFF
-	TRBD1	TRBV15	TRBJ2-7	TGTGCCACCAGCATGGACAGGTCCTCCTACGAGCAGTACTTC	CATSMDRSSYEQYF
few	TRBD1	TRBV20-1	TRBJ2-5	TGCAGTGCTACTCGCATAGGGACAGGGCGGCAAGAGACCCAGTACTTC	CSATRIGTGRQETQYF
-	-	TRBV2	TRBJ2-1	TGTGCCAGCAGTGAAGTTCAATATGGGGGGCCTAGCTCCTACAATGAGCAGTTCTTC	CASSEVQYGGPSSYNEQFF
-	-	TRBV7-2	TRBJ2-4	TGTGCCAGCAGCTTAGGACCACTAGACATTCAGTACTTC	CASSLGPLDIQYF
-	-	TRBV2	TRBJ1-5	TGTGCCAGCACCTCTCAAATAAATCAGCCCCAGCATTTT	CASTSQINQPQHF
-	-	TRBV3-1	TRBJ2-5	TGTGCCAGCAGCGAGGCAGGGGAAGAGACCCAGTACTTC	CASSEAGEETQYF
few	TRBD1	TRBV5-1	TRBJ2-7	TGCGCCAGCAGCTTGGGTACCGGGACAGCCTCCTACGAGCAGTACTTC	CASSLGTGTASYEQYF
few	TRBD2	TRBV12-3/TRBV12-4	TRBJ2-4	TGTGCCAGCAACCCCAGCGGGGCCCAAAACATTCAGTACTTC	CASNPSGAQNIQYF
-	-	TRBV3-1	TRBJ2-2	TGTGCCAGCAGCCAAGCCGGAGTCACCGGGGAGCTGTTTTTT	CASSQAGVTGELFF
-	-	TRBV10-3	TRBJ2-5	TGTGCCATCAGTGAGGGGTCAGCTAAGAGGGAGACCCAGTACTTC	CAISEGSAKRETQYF
-	-	TRBV28	TRBJ2-7	TGTGCCAGCAGTTTACCGATACAGGTTTTCCCAACTACAGAGCAGTACTTC	CASSLPIQVFPTTEQYF
-	-	TRBV4-1	TRBJ1-5	TGCGCCAGCAGCCAAGATGGACATCATGAGCCCCAGCATTTT	CASSQDGHHEPQHF
-	-	TRBV15	TRBJ2-7	TGTGCCACCAGCAGACCGAACGGCGAGCAGTACTTC	CATSRPNGEQYF
-	TRBD1	TRBV12-3/TRBV12-4	TRBJ1-6	TGTGCCAGCAGTTTATCGACAGGGGAATCACCCCTCCACTTT	CASSLSTGESPLHF
-	-	TRBV6-5	TRBJ1-1	TGTGCCAGCAAGGACTTCGGGGCAGGGATCAACACTGAAGCTTTCTTT	CASKDFGAGINTEAFF
-	TRBD2	TRBV7-9	TRBJ2-3	TGTGCCAGCATCCGAAGACTAGCGAGTAGCACAGATACGCAGTATTTT	CASIRRLASSTDTQYF